The rows below give T cell receptor beta chains drawn from one sample of a study of T cells in narcolepsy. Data came from immunoSEQ multiplex PCR; TCRdb stores just in-frame clones and leaves some out. The sample contains tens of thousands of clones, around 83% of which appear only once. Sequencing used CD45RA- memory CD4+ T cells from PBMCs. The receptor set was obtained from a human donor with narcolepsy. Each CDR3 is given without its conserved first and last residue. Each record gives: CDR3 protein, V gene, J gene.

ASSLLGGGVNTEAF	TRBV18	TRBJ1-1
ASSLERGVNSPLH	TRBV5-1	TRBJ1-6
ASSSDIQAQATEAF	TRBV11-1	TRBJ1-1
ASSWSSGAGSYNEQF	TRBV7-3	TRBJ2-1
ASRRDRDAGYT	TRBV6-5	TRBJ1-2
ASSLGWETSTDTQY	TRBV5-1	TRBJ2-3
ASSLSGDNTGELF	TRBV5-1	TRBJ2-2
ASSMEDSPYEQY	TRBV19	TRBJ2-7
ASPDPGQY	TRBV10-1	TRBJ2-5
ASSFSGTRGNEQF	TRBV5-1	TRBJ2-1
ASSRVLGETQY	TRBV4-2	TRBJ2-5
ATSRVGRGTYNEQF	TRBV15	TRBJ2-1
ASSIARNTEAF	TRBV14	TRBJ1-1
ASSTRLGAGNQPQH	TRBV5-6	TRBJ1-5
ASTRQLLGTDTQY	TRBV2	TRBJ2-3
ASSLGQISGNTIY	TRBV5-6	TRBJ1-3
ASSFDSYEQY	TRBV5-4	TRBJ2-7
ASKGQWGNQPQH	TRBV2	TRBJ1-5
ASSYAGGYNEQF	TRBV6-5	TRBJ2-1
ASSPTDSGYNEQF	TRBV18	TRBJ2-1
ASSIPFGGTDTQY	TRBV19	TRBJ2-3
ASSLGSGGLYNEQF	TRBV7-2	TRBJ2-1
SVLGTSGVNTEAF	TRBV29-1	TRBJ1-1
AIRGLGNTIY	TRBV4-1	TRBJ1-3
ASSSGQSRPQH	TRBV7-9	TRBJ1-5
ASSPDLAWENTIY	TRBV10-2	TRBJ1-3